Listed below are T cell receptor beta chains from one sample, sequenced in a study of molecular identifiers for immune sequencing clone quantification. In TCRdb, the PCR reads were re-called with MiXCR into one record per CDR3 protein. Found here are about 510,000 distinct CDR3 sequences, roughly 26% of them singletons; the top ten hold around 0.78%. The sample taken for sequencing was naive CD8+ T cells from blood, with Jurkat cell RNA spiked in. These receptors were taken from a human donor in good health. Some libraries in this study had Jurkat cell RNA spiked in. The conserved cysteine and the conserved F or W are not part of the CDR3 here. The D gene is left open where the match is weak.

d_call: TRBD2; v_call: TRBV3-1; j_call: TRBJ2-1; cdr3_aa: ASSQPGLAYNEQF
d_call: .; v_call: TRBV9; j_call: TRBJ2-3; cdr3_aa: ANSGRPGEDALLDTQY
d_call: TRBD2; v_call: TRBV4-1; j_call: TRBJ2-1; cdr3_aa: ASSQHPRGEYNEQF
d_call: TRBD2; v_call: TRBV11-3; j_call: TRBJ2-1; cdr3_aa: ASSTRLAGEGNEQF
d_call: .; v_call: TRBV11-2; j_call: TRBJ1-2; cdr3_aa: ASSLAPEGYGYT
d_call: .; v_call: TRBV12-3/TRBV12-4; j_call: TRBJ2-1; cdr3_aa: ASSLGGYNEQF
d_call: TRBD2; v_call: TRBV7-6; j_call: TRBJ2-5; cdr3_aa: ASSLAETSGYQETQY
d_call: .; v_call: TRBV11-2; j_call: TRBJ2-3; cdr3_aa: ASSLRTVTYTQY
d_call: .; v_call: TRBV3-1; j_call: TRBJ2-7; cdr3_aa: ASSKSDSSYEQY
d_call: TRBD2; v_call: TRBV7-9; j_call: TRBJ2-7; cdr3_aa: ASSLAEPSGSDEQY
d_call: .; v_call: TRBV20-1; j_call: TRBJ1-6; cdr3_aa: SARGSSYNSPLH
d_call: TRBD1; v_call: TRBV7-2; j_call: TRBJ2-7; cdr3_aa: ASSTTGVSSYEQY
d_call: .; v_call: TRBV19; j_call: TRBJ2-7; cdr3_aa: ASSIRTETYEQY
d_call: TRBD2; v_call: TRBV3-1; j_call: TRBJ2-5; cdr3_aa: ASSHGTTETQY
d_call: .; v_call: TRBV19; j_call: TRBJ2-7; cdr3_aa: ASSISPDFYEQY
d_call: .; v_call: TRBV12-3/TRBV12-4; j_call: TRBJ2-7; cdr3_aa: ASSSFRDNEQY
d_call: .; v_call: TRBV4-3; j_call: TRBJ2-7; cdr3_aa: ASSQSGTPYTYEQY
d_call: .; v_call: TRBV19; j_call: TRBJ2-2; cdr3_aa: ASSVGVNGELF
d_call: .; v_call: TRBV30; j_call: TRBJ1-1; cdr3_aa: AWSVGQQNTEAF
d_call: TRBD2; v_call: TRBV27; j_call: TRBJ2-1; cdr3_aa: ASKLAGESYNEQF
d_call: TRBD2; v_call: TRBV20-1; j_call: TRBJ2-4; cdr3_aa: SAIWPGSGSTKNIQY
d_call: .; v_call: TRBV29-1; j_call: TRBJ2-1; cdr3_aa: SVEDGDMKSGEQF
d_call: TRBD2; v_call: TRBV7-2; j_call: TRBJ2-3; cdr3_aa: ASSAPISPTGLAGRADTQY
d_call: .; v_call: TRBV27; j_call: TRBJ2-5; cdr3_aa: ASSPLLSAGPEGTQY
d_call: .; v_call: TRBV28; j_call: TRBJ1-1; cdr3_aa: ASSGFRTEAL
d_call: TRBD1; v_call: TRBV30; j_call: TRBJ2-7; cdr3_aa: ARDLSTGASEQY
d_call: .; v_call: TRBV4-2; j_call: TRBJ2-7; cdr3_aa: ASSQDGQLYEQY